The clone carrying this TCR beta chain was observed a handful of times. Its antigen is not identified. Over 95% purity was reached by all sorted populations. Expressed TCRB transcripts were sequenced after all isolated RNA was converted to cDNA. Here immunoSEQ multiplex PCR was the method, and the copy in TCRdb shows in-frame clones only, minus some. The sample has more than 150,000 clones, 9% seen once. The CDR3 loop spans 15 amino acids. The germline CDR1 and CDR2 sequences are SGHRS and YFSETQ. With V trimmed by 0 bases and J by 4 bases, 4 bases remained unmatched. This sample is part of a study of beta chain features in type 1 diabetes. Study observations and caveats: Shorter TCRB CDR3s, moderately but significantly so, marked every one of the four CD4+ subsets in Type 1 diabetes patients.

The gene calls are TRBV5-1 and TRBJ2-7; TRBD2 matches 10 bases. Sequenced sample: central memory CD4+ T cells from blood. This clonotype was obtained from a woman in her 30s with type 1 diabetes. For the CDR3, the DNA is TGCGCCAGCAGCTTGGAAGCGGGAGGGCCTTACGAGCAGTACTTC. As protein: CASSLEAGGPYEQYF.